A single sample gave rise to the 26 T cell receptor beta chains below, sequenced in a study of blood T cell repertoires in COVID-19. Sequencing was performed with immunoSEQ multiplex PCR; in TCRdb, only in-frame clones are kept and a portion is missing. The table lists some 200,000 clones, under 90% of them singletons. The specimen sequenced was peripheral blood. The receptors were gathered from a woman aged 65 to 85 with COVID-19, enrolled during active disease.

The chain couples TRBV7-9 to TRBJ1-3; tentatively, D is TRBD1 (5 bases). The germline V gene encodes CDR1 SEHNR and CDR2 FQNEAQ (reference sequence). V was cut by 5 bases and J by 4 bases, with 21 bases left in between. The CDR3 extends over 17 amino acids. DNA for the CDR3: TGTGCCAGCAGCCCCGGGGTCGGGGACTGGAGGGGAAACACCATATATTTT. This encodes CASSPGVGDWRGNTIYF.

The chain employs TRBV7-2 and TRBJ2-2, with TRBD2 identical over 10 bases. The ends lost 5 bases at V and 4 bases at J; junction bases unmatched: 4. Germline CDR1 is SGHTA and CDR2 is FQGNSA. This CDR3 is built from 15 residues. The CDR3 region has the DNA TGTGCCAGCAGCGGGCGGACTAGCGGCACCGGGGAGCTGTTTTTT. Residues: CASSGRTSGTGELFF.

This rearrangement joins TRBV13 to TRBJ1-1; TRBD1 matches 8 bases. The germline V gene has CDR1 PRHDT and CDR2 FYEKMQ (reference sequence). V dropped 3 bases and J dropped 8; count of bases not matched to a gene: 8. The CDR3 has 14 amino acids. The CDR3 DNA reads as TGTGCCAGCAGCTTCCCGGACAGGGAGGGGGAAGCTTTCTTT. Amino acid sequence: CASSFPDREGEAFF.

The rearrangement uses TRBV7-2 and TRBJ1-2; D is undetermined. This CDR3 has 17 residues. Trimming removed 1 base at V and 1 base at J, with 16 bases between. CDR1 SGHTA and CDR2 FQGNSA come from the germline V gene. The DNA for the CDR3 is TGTGCCAGCAGCTTAGGGGCAGAAACCACCCTTAACTATGGCTACACCTTC. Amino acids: CASSLGAETTLNYGYTF.

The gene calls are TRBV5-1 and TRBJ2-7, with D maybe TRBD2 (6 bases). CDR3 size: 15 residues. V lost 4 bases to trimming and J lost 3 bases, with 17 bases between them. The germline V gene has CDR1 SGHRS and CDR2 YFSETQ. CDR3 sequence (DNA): TGCGCCAGCAGCCTGGGACGGGGGAAACTCTACGAGCAGTACTTC. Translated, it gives CASSLGRGKLYEQYF.

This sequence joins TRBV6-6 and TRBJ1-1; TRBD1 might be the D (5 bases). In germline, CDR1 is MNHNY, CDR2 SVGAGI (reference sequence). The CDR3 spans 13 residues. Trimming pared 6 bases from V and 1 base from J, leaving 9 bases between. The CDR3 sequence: CASRVGGNTEAFF. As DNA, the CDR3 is TGTGCCAGCAGGGTGGGGGGGAACACTGAAGCTTTCTTT.

In DNA form, the CDR3 reads TGTGCCAGCAGTCCCCGCGATGGGGGGAGATTCTATAATTCACCCCTCCACTTT. Encoded protein: CASSPRDGGRFYNSPLHF. The chain carries TRBV28 and TRBJ1-6, with a tentative D call TRBD1 (5 bases). Germline CDR1 and CDR2: MDHEN and SYDVKM. The CDR3 spans 18 residues. V lost 5 bases, J lost 3 bases, and 20 bases lay in between.

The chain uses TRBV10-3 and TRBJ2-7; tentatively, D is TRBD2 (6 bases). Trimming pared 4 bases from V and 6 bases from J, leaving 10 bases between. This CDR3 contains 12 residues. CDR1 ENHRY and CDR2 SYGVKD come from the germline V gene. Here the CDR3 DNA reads TGTGCCATCAGTGCTGGGGGAGGCGAGCAGTACGTC. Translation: CAISAGGGEQYV.

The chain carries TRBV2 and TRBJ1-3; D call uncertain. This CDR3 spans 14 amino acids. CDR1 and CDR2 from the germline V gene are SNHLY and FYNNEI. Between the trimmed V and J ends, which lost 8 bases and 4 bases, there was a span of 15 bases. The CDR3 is CASAPPGLGNTIYF. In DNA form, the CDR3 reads TGTGCCAGCGCCCCACCGGGATTAGGAAACACCATATATTTT.

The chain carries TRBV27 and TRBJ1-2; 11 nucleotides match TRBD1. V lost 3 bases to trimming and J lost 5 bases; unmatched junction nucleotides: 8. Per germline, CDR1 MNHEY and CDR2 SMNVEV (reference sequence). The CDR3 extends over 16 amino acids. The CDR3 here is CASSFGTGGTTYGYTF. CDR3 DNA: TGTGCCAGCAGTTTCGGGACAGGGGGGACTACTTATGGCTACACCTTC.

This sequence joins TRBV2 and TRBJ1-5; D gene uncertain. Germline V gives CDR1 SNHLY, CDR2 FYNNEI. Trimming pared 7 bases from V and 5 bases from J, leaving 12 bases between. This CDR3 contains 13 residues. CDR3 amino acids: CASTPHRDQPQHF. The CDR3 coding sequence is TGTGCCAGCACCCCCCATCGGGATCAGCCCCAGCATTTT.

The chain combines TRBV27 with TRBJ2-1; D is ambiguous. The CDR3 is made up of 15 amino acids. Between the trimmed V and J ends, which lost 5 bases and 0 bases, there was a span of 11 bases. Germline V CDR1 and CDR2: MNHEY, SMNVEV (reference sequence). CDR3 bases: TGTGCCAGCAGTAAGCCGGGTACCTCCTACAATGAGCAGTTCTTC. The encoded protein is CASSKPGTSYNEQFF.

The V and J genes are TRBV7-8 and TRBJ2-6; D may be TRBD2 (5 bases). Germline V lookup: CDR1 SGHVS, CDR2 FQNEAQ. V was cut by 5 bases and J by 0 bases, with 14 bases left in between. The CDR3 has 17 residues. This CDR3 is CASSPGNNPSGANVLTF. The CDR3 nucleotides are TGTGCCAGCAGCCCGGGGAACAACCCCTCTGGGGCCAACGTCCTGACTTTC.

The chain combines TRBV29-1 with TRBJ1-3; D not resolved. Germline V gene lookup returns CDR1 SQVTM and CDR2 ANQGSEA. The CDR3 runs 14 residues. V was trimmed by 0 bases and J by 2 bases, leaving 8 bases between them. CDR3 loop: CSVEDYSTGNTIYF. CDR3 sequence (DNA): TGCAGCGTTGAAGATTACAGCACTGGAAACACCATATATTTT.

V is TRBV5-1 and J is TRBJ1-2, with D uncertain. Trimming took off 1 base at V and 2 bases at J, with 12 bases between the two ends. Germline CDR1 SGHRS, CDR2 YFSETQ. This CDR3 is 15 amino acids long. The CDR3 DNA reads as TGCGCCAGCAGCTTGTTCCGGGATGCGAACTATGGCTACACCTTC. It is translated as CASSLFRDANYGYTF.

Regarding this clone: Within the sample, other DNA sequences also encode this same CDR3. For the CDR3, the DNA is TGTGCCAGCAGCACTCGACAGGGCTCTGAAGCTTTCTTT. Translation gives CASSTRQGSEAFF. The V call is TRBV7-3, the J call TRBJ1-1; TRBD1 matches at 7 bases. The germline V gene encodes CDR1 SGHTA and CDR2 FQGTGA. With V trimmed by 5 bases and J by 6 bases, 6 bases remained unmatched. The CDR3 has 13 amino acids. The whole variable domain, remainder taken from reference TRBV7-3 and TRBJ1-1, is GAGVSQTPSNKVTEKGKYVELRCDPISGHTALYWYRQSLGQGPEFLIYFQGTGAADDSGLPNDRFFAVRPEGSVSTLKIQRTERGDSAVYLCASSTRQGSEAFFGQGTRLTVV.

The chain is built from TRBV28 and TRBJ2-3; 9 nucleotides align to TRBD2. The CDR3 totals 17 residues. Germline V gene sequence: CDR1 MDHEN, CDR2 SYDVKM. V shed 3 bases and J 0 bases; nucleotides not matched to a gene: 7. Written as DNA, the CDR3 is TGTGCCAGCAGTTTTGGGCTAGCGGGGACTAGCACAGATACGCAGTATTTT. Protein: CASSFGLAGTSTDTQYF.

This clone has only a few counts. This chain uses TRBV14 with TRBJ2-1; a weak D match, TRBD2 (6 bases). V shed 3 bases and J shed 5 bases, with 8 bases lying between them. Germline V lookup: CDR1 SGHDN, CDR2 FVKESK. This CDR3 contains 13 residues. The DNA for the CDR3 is TGTGCCAGCAGCCAGGCGGGAAACAATGAGCAGTTCTTC. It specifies CASSQAGNNEQFF.

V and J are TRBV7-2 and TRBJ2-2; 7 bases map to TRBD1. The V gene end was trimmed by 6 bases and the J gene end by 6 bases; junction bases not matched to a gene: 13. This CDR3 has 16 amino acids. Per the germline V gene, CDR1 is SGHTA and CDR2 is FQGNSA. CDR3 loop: CASRSWTGFSPGELFF. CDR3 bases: TGTGCCAGCAGATCTTGGACAGGATTCTCCCCCGGGGAGCTGTTTTTT.

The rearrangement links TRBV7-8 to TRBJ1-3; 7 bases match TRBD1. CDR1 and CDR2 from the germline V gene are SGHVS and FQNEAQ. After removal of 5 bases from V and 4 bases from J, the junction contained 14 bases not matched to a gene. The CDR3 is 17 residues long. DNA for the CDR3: TGTGCCAGCAGCCTCCTGACGACAGGGTTTTCGGGAAACACCATATATTTT. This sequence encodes CASSLLTTGFSGNTIYF. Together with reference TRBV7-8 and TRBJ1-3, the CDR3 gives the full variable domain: GAGVSQSPRYKVAKRGQDVALRCDPISGHVSLFWYQQALGQGPEFLTYFQNEAQLDKSGLPSDRFFAERPEGSVSTLKIQRTQQEDSAVYLCASSLLTTGFSGNTIYFGEGSWLTVV.

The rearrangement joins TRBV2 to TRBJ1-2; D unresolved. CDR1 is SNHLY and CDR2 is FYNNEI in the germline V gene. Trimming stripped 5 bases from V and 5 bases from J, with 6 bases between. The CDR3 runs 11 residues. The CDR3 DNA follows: TGTGCCAGCAGTTCGGGTTATGGCTACACCTTC. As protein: CASSSGYGYTF.

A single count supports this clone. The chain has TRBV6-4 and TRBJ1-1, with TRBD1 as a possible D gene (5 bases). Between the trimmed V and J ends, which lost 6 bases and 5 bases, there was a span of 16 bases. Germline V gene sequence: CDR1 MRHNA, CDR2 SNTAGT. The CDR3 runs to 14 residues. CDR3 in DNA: TGTGCCAGCAGGGGTCAGGGAATGGCGACTGAAGCTTTCTTT. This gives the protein CASRGQGMATEAFF.

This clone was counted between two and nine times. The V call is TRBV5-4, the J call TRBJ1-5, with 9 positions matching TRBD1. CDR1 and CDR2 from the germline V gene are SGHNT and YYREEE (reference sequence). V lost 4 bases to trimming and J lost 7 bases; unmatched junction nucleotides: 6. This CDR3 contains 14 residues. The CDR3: CASSLDRGNQPQHF. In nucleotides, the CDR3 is TGTGCCAGCAGCCTCGACAGGGGGAACCAGCCCCAGCATTTT. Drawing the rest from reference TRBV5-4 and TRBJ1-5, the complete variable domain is ETGVTQSPTHLIKTRGQQVTLRCSSQSGHNTVSWYQQALGQGPQFIFQYYREEENGRGNFPPRFSGLQFPNYSSELNVNALELDDSALYLCASSLDRGNQPQHFGDGTRLSIL.

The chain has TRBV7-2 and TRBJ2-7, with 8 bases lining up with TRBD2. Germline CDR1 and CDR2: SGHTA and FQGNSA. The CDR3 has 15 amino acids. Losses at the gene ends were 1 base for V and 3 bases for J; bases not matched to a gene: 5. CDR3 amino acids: CASSLVPTSGYEQYF. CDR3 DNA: TGTGCCAGCAGCTTAGTACCCACTAGCGGCTACGAGCAGTACTTC.

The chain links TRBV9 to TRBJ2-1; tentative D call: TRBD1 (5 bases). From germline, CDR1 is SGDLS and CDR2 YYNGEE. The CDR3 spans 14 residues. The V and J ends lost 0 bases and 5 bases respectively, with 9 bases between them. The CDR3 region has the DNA TGTGCCAGCAGCGTAGGTGGGGCTAACAATGAGCAGTTCTTC. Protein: CASSVGGANNEQFF.

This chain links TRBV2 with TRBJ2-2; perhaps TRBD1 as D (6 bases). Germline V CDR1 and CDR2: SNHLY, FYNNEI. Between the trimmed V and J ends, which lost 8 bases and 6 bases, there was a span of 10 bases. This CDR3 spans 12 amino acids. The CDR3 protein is CASGRGAGELFF. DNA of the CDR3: TGTGCCAGCGGCAGGGGTGCCGGGGAGCTGTTTTTT.